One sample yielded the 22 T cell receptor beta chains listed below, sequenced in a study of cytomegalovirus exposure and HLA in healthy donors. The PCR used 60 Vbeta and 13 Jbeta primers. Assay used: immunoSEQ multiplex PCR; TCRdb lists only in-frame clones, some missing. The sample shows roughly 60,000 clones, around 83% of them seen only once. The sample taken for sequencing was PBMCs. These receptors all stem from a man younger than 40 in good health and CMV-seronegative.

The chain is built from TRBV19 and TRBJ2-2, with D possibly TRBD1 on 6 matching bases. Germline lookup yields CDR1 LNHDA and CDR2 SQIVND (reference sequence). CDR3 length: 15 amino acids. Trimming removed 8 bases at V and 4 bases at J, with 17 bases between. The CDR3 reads CASRIQGRRTGELFF. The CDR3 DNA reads TGTGCCAGTCGAATACAGGGAAGACGCACCGGGGAGCTGTTTTTT.

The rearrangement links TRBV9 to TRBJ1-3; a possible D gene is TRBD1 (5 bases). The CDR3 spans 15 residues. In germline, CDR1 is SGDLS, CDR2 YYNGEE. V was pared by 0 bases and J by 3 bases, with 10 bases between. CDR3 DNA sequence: TGTGCCAGCAGCGTAGAGGGGAATTATGGAAACACCATATATTTT. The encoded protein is CASSVEGNYGNTIYF. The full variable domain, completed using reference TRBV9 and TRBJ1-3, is DSGVTQTPKHLITATGQRVTLRCSPRSGDLSVYWYQQSLDQGLQFLIQYYNGEERAKGNILERFSAQQFPDLHSELNLSSLELGDSALYFCASSVEGNYGNTIYFGEGSWLTVV.

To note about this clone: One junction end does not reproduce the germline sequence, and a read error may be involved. CDR3 amino acids: CASSLETQGAGETQYF. As DNA, the CDR3 is TGTGCTAGCAGCTTAGAGACCCAGGGGGCCGGAGAGACCCAGTACTTC. The rearrangement uses TRBV7-7 and TRBJ2-5; 8 positions agree with TRBD1. The CDR3 length is 16 residues. Germline values: CDR1 SSHAT, CDR2 FNYEAQ (reference sequence).

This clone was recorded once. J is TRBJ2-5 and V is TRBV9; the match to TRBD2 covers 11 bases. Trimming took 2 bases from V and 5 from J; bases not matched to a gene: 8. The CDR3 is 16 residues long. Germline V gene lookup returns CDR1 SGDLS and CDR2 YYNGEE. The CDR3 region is CASSVTSGVIGETQYF. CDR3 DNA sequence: TGTGCCAGCAGCGTGACTAGCGGGGTGATTGGGGAGACCCAGTACTTC.

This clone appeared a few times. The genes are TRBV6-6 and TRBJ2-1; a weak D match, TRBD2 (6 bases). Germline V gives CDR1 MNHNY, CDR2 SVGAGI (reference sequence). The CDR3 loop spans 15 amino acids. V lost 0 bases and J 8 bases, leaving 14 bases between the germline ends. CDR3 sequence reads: CASSYSSSRDDEQFF. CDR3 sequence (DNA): TGTGCCAGCAGTTACTCGAGTTCGCGGGACGATGAGCAGTTCTTC.

The CDR3 protein is CASSLIYASQETQYF. The CDR3 DNA sequence: TGTGCCAGCAGCTTGATCTACGCCTCCCAAGAGACCCAGTACTTC. The chain couples TRBV7-9 to TRBJ2-5; D ambiguous. Germline V gene sequence: CDR1 SEHNR, CDR2 FQNEAQ (reference sequence). Trimming pared 3 bases from V and 1 base from J, leaving 12 bases between. The CDR3 has 15 residues.

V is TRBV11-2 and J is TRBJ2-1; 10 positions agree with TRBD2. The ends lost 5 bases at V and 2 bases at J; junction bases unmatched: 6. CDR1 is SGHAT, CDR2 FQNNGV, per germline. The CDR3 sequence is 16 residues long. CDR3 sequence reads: CASSPNLAGAYNEQFF. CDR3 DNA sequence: TGTGCCAGCAGCCCCAACCTAGCGGGAGCCTACAATGAGCAGTTCTTC. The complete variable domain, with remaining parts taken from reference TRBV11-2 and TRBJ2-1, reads EAGVAQSPRYKIIEKRQSVAFWCNPISGHATLYWYQQILGQGPKLLIQFQNNGVVDDSQLPKDRFSAERLKGVDSTLKIQPAKLEDSAVYLCASSPNLAGAYNEQFFGPGTRLTVL.

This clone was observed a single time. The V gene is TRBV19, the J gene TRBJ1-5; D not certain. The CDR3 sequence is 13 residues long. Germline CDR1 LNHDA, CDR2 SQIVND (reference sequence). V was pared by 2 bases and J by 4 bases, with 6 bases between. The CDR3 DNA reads TGTGCCAGTAGTATACAGGCTAATCAGCCCCAGCATTTT. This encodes CASSIQANQPQHF.

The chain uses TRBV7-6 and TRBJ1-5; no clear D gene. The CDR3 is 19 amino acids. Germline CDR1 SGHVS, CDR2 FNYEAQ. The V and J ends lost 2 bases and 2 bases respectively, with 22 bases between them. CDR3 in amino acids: CASSLTSAGSVTGNQPQHF. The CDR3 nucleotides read TGTGCCAGCAGCTTAACTTCGGCGGGGTCGGTGACTGGCAATCAGCCCCAGCATTTT. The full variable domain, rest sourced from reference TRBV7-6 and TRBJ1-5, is GAGVSQSPRYKVTKRGQDVALRCDPISGHVSLYWYRQALGQGPEFLTYFNYEAQQDKSGLPNDRFSAERPEGSISTLTIQRTEQRDSAMYRCASSLTSAGSVTGNQPQHFGDGTRLSIL.

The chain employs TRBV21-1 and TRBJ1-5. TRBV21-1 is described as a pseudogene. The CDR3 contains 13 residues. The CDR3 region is CAVVRRYDQPQHF. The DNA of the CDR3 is TGTGCCGTCGTGAGGAGATACGATCAGCCCCAGCATTTT.

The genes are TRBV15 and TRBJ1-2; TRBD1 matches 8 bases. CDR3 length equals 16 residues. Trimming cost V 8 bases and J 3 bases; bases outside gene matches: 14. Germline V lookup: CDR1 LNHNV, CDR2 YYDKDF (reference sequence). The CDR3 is CATLQVDRDYHYGYTF. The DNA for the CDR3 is TGTGCCACCCTCCAGGTGGACAGGGACTATCACTATGGCTACACCTTC.

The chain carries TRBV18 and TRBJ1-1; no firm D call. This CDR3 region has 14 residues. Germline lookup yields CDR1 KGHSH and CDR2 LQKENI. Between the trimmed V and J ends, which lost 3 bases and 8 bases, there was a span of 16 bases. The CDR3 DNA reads TGTGCCAGCTCACCCTCCTCTGGGGAGTCGGAAGCTTTCTTT. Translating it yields CASSPSSGESEAFF. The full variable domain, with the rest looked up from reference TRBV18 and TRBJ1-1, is NAGVMQNPRHLVRRRGQEARLRCSPMKGHSHVYWYRQLPEEGLKFMVYLQKENIIDESGMPKERFSAEFPKEGPSILRIQQVVRGDSAAYFCASSPSSGESEAFFGQGTRLTVV.

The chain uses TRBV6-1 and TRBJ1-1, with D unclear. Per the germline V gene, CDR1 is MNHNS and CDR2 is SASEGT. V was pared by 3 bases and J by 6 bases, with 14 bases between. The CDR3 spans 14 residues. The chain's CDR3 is CASSDGLERSEAFF. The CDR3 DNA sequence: TGTGCCAGCAGTGATGGCCTGGAGCGGTCTGAAGCTTTCTTT.

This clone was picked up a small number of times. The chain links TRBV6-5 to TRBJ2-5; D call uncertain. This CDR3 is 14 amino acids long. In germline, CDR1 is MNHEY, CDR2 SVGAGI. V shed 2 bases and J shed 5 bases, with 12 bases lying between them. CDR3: CASSYSPYGETQYF. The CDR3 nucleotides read TGTGCCAGCAGTTACAGCCCGTACGGGGAGACCCAGTACTTC.

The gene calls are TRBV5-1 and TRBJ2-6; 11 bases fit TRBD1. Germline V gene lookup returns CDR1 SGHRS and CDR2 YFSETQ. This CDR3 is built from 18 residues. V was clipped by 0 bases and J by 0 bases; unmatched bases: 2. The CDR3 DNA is TGCGCCAGCAGCTTGGAAGGGACAGGGGGCTCTGGGGCCAACGTCCTGACTTTC. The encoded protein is CASSLEGTGGSGANVLTF.

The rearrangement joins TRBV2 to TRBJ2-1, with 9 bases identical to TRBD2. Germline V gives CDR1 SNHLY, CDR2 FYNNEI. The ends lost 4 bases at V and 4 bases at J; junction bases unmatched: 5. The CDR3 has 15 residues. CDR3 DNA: TGTGCCAGCAGTGCTCCGGGACTAGCTTACAATGAGCAGTTCTTC. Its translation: CASSAPGLAYNEQFF. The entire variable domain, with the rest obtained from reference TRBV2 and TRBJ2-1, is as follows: EPEVTQTPSHQVTQMGQEVILRCVPISNHLYFYWYRQILGQKVEFLVSFYNNEISEKSEIFDDQFSVERPDGSNFTLKIRSTKLEDSAMYFCASSAPGLAYNEQFFGPGTRLTVL.

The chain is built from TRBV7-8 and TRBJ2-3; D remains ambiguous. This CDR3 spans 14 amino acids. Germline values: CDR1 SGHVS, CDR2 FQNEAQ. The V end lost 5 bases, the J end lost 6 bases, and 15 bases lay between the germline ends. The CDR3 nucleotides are TGTGCCAGCAGCCCAGACACCCCTATTGATACGCAGTATTTT. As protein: CASSPDTPIDTQYF.

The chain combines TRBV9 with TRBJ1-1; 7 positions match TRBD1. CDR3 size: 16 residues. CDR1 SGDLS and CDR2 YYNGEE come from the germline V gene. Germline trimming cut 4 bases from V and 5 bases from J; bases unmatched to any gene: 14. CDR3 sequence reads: CASSPTGTAGSTEAFF. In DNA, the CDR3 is TGTGCCAGCAGCCCAACAGGGACAGCCGGCTCTACTGAAGCTTTCTTT.

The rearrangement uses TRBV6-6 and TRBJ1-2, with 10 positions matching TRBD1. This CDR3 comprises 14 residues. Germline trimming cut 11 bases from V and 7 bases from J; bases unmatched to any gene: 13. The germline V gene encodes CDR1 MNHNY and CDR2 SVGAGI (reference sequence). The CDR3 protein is CAGSSDRGGGGYTF. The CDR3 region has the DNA TGTGCCGGGTCATCGGACAGGGGGGGAGGTGGCTACACCTTC.

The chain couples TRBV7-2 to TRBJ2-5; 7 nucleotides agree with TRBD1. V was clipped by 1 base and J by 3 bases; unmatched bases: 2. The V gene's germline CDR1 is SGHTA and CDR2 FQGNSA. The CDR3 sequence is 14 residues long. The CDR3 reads CASSLGDRKETQYF. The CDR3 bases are TGTGCCAGCAGCTTAGGGGACAGAAAAGAGACCCAGTACTTC.

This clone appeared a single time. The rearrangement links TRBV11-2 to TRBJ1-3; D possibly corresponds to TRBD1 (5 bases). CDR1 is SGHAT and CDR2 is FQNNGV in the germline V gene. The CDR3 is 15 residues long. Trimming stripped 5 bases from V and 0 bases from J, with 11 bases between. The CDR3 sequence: CASSLDSSSGNTIYF. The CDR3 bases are TGTGCCAGCAGCCTCGACAGCAGCTCTGGAAACACCATATATTTT.

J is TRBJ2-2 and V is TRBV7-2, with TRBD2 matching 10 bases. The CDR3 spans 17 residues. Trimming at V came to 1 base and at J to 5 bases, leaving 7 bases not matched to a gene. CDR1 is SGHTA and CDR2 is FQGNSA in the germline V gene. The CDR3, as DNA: TGTGCCAGCAGCTTAGATGGTAGCGGGAGGTTTACCGGGGAGCTGTTTTTT. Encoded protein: CASSLDGSGRFTGELFF.